This T cell receptor (beta chain) was sequenced in a study of CD8+CD57+ T cells in acquired aplastic anemia. Overall study context: An average of about 3.4 ug of DNA was obtained from sorted CD4+ and CD8+ cells.

This clonotype was observed a few times. Its antigen is not known. A junction end diverges from the germline sequence, so it may reflect a read error. CDR3 length: 15 residues. CDR1 is LNHNV, CDR2 YYDKDF, per germline (reference sequence). General observations from the study: Patients shared approximately 30 CD8+ CDR3 sequences with controls.

For CDR3 and TCR beta VDJ profiling, genomic DNA was the template used. TCRdb fed the reads into MiXCR, producing one record per CDR3 protein. The table shows about 68,000 distinct CDR3 sequences, with roughly 50% occurring only once. This chain links TRBV15 with TRBJ2-3; no reliable D call. Sequencing was carried out using sorted CD4+, CD8+, or CD8+CD57+ T cells (not recorded which) from PBMCs. This sequence was found in a human donor in good health, serving as a control. The CDR3 protein is CATRREVAGADTQYF. CDR3 sequence (DNA): TGTGCCACCAGGAGAGAGGTAGCCGGAGCAGATACGCAGTATTTT. The whole variable domain, filled in from reference TRBV15 and TRBJ2-3, reads DAMVIQNPRYQVTQFGKPVTLSCSQTLNHNVMYWYQQKSSQAPKLLFHYYDKDFNNEADTPDNFQSRRPNTSFCFLDIRSPGLGDTAMYLCATRREVAGADTQYFGPGTRLTVL.